In its sample, the clone carrying this T cell receptor (beta chain) was seen once. The V and J ends lost 3 bases and 5 bases respectively, with 10 bases between them. Germline loops: CDR1 SNHLY, CDR2 FYNNEI. The CDR3 extends over 13 amino acids. The sample originates from a study of blood T cell repertoires in COVID-19. The table came from immunoSEQ multiplex PCR; TCRdb's copy has only in-frame clones and leaves some out. The table includes about 80,000 clones, nearly 90% detected once. This clonotype was sampled from a woman aged 80 or over with active or convalescent COVID-19. The chain carries TRBV2 and TRBJ1-2; D unclear. Source material: peripheral blood. DNA for the CDR3: TGTGCCAGCAGTGAGGAGATCGGGTATGGCTACACCTTC. It specifies CASSEEIGYGYTF.